What follows are 23 T cell receptor beta chains derived from one specimen sequenced in a study of blood T cells in healthy people across ages. Combining a sample-barcoded 5' primer with a J-beta primer mix, a second PCR ran for about 6 to 11 cycles. TCRdb passed the 5' RACE reads through MiXCR, listing each CDR3 protein once. The table lists around 1,000,000 distinct CDR3 sequences, under 30% of them singletons. These data also formed part of another study, on T cells of mothers and their children.

The sequenced sample consisted of blood. The receptors were sampled from a girl aged 2-9 years in good health.

The table lists this clonotype with a few counts. The chain has TRBV7-2 and TRBJ1-2; D is unresolved. With 0 bases removed from V and 0 bases from J, the gap between germline ends came to 5 bases. From germline, CDR1 is SGHTA and CDR2 FQGNSA. The CDR3 totals 14 residues. CDR3 DNA: TGTGCCAGCAGCTTAGCGGCAGCTAACTATGGCTACACCTTC. This gives the protein CASSLAAANYGYTF.

This clonotype was seen only a few times. The chain joins TRBV7-8 to TRBJ1-2, with TRBD1 identical over 9 bases. CDR1 and CDR2 (germline): SGHVS, FQNEAQ. This CDR3 has 16 residues. V shed 4 bases and J 8 bases; nucleotides not matched to a gene: 14. DNA for the CDR3: TGTGCCAGCAGCTCGAGTCCCGGGACAGGGATCGACGGCTACACCTTC. The encoded protein is CASSSSPGTGIDGYTF. The entire variable domain, with the rest obtained from reference TRBV7-8 and TRBJ1-2, is as follows: GAGVSQSPRYKVAKRGQDVALRCDPISGHVSLFWYQQALGQGPEFLTYFQNEAQLDKSGLPSDRFFAERPEGSVSTLKIQRTQQEDSAVYLCASSSSPGTGIDGYTFGSGTRLTVV.

V gene TRBV6-5 combines with J gene TRBJ2-5, with D possibly TRBD2 on 7 matching bases. The DNA end lines up better with TRBJ2-1; the J call may be wrong. Germline V lookup: CDR1 MNHEY, CDR2 SVGAGI. The CDR3 sequence is 15 residues long. CDR3 DNA sequence: TGTGCCAGCAGTTACCGGGAGGCTACAGGGATTGAGCAGTTCTTC. Translated: CASSYREATGIEQFF.

This clonotype appeared once. This sequence joins TRBV19 and TRBJ2-3; D call uncertain. This CDR3 comprises 13 residues. V was cut by 8 bases and J by 2 bases, with 11 bases left in between. From germline, CDR1 is LNHDA and CDR2 SQIVND (reference sequence). The CDR3 reads CASASLPTDTQYF. The DNA for the CDR3 is TGTGCCAGTGCTAGTCTACCCACAGATACGCAGTATTTT.

This clonotype was recorded only once. This chain links TRBV6-1 with TRBJ1-2; 10 bases are shared with TRBD1. Germline V gene data show CDR1 as MNHNS and CDR2 as SASEGT. Unmatched junction bases numbered 15, after V lost 6 bases and J lost 8 bases. The CDR3 has 16 residues. The CDR3 DNA reads as TGTGCCAGCAGCACCGGGACAGGGGCCAGCTCGTGGGGCTACACCTTC. It specifies CASSTGTGASSWGYTF.

This rearrangement joins TRBV9 to TRBJ2-1; 15 positions agree with TRBD2. CDR1 is SGDLS, CDR2 YYNGEE, per germline. The V segment lost 3 bases and the J segment 2 bases; nucleotides outside the gene matches: 6. This CDR3 is 18 amino acids long. CDR3 sequence: CASSGGLAGGPTYNEQFF. The CDR3 DNA follows: TGTGCCAGCAGCGGCGGACTAGCGGGGGGGCCGACCTACAATGAGCAGTTCTTC. The entire variable domain, with the rest obtained from reference TRBV9 and TRBJ2-1, is as follows: DSGVTQTPKHLITATGQRVTLRCSPRSGDLSVYWYQQSLDQGLQFLIQYYNGEERAKGNILERFSAQQFPDLHSELNLSSLELGDSALYFCASSGGLAGGPTYNEQFFGPGTRLTVL.

The chain has TRBV7-9 and TRBJ1-2, with no clear D. V was shortened by 8 bases and J by 10 bases, with 14 bases between the two germline ends. CDR1 is SEHNR and CDR2 is FQNEAQ in the germline V gene (reference sequence). This CDR3 comprises 11 residues. CDR3 loop: CASLVSLIYTF. In DNA, the CDR3 is TGTGCCAGCTTGGTGTCCCTGATCTACACCTTC.

This chain uses TRBV29-1 with TRBJ2-1; 9 bases are shared with TRBD1. Germline CDR1 and CDR2: SQVTM and ANQGSEA. With 6 bases clipped from V and 6 bases from J, the junction kept 9 bases outside the gene matches. CDR3 length: 14 residues. The CDR3, as DNA: TGCAGCGTAAACCGGGACAGGGAGATCAATGAGCAGTTCTTC. Amino acids: CSVNRDREINEQFF.

This clonotype was observed a few times. This chain connects TRBV15 to TRBJ1-2; D ambiguous. V dropped 2 bases and J dropped 5 bases, with 9 bases sitting between them. Per germline, CDR1 LNHNV and CDR2 YYDKDF (reference sequence). There are 13 residues in the CDR3. Written as DNA, the CDR3 is TGTGCCACCAGCAGACCCTCAGCTTATGGCTACACCTTC. Residues: CATSRPSAYGYTF. Full variable domain (rest looked up from reference TRBV15 and TRBJ1-2): DAMVIQNPRYQVTQFGKPVTLSCSQTLNHNVMYWYQQKSSQAPKLLFHYYDKDFNNEADTPDNFQSRRPNTSFCFLDIRSPGLGDTAMYLCATSRPSAYGYTFGSGTRLTVV.

V gene TRBV5-5 combines with J gene TRBJ2-3, with D perhaps matching TRBD1 (6 bases). Trimming stripped 10 bases from V and 2 bases from J, with 20 bases between. This CDR3 comprises 15 residues. Germline-derived CDR1 and CDR2 are SGHKS and YYEKEE (reference sequence). CDR3 region: CASVGGSDITDTQYF. Written as DNA, the CDR3 is TGTGCCTCGGTAGGGGGTTCCGATATCACAGATACGCAGTATTTT.

V usage is TRBV12-3 or TRBV12-4 and J usage is TRBJ1-4; unclear D gene. The CDR3 is 14 amino acids. Trimming removed 3 bases from V and 4 bases from J, with 9 bases in between. The CDR3 bases are TGTGCCAGCAGTTTCATGGAGAGTAATGAAAAACTGTTTTTT. As protein: CASSFMESNEKLFF.

This chain connects TRBV5-1 to TRBJ2-5; tentatively, D is TRBD2 (6 bases). This CDR3 contains 12 residues. Germline V gene data show CDR1 as SGHRS and CDR2 as YFSETQ. The V gene lost 3 bases and the J gene lost 11 bases, with 14 bases spanning the gap. CDR3 region: CASSSGTEEQYF. The DNA for the CDR3 is TGCGCCAGCAGCTCAGGGACTGAAGAGCAGTACTTC.

This clonotype was observed a few times. The chain recombines TRBV6-5 with TRBJ2-5; 9 bases align to TRBD1. The DNA end is a closer match to TRBJ2-1, so the J assignment may be wrong. CDR3 length: 15 amino acids. The germline gives CDR1 MNHEY, CDR2 SVGAGI. CDR3 DNA sequence: TGTGCCAGCAGCATAGGGACCGGGACAGGGAATGAGCAGTTCTTC. It specifies CASSIGTGTGNEQFF.

This chain links TRBV12-3 or TRBV12-4 with TRBJ1-3, with 7 bases fitting TRBD1. The CDR3 has 12 amino acids. With V trimmed by 5 bases and J by 9 bases, 4 bases remained unmatched. This chain's CDR3 is CASSPTGITIYF. The CDR3 DNA follows: TGTGCCAGCAGTCCGACAGGGATCACCATATATTTT.

This clonotype was seen only a few times. This rearrangement joins TRBV28 to TRBJ1-4, with 7 bases aligning to TRBD1. The V gene's germline CDR1 is MDHEN and CDR2 SYDVKM. The CDR3 has 14 amino acids. V shed 6 bases, J shed 6 bases, and the junction held 7 bases outside the gene matches. The DNA of the CDR3 is TGTGCCAGCAGCCCAACAGGGGAGTATGAAAAACTGTTTTTT. Amino acid sequence: CASSPTGEYEKLFF. Using reference TRBV28 and TRBJ1-4 for the parts outside the CDR3, the full variable domain is DVKVTQSSRYLVKRTGEKVFLECVQDMDHENMFWYRQDPGLGLRLIYFSYDVKMKEKGDIPEGYSVSREKKERFSLILESASTNQTSMYLCASSPTGEYEKLFFGSGTQLSVL.

The gene calls are TRBV12-3 or TRBV12-4 and TRBJ1-4, with D uncertain. This CDR3 is built from 14 residues. V was pared by 3 bases and J by 8 bases, with 13 bases between. The chain's CDR3 is CASSLQSLSEKLFF. The CDR3 DNA reads TGTGCCAGCAGTTTGCAGTCCCTCAGCGAAAAACTGTTTTTT.

The chain employs TRBV20-1 and TRBJ2-7; TRBD2 might be the D (6 bases). With the DNA end fitting TRBJ2-1 better, the J assignment may be wrong. This CDR3 has 15 amino acids. Germline lookup yields CDR1 DFQATT and CDR2 SNEGSKA (reference sequence). The CDR3 bases are TGCAGTGCTACCGGGCCGGTAGCGGTCTACAATGAGCAGTTCTTC. Translated, it gives CSATGPVAVYNEQFF.

The V gene is TRBV6-5, the J gene TRBJ2-5; the D gene is possibly TRBD1 (6 bases). The CDR3 is 15 amino acids. V was shortened by 6 bases and J by 11 bases, with 25 bases between the two germline ends. Germline CDR1 reads MNHEY; CDR2 reads SVGAGI. The CDR3: CASRTMGAGLAEQYF. Written as DNA, the CDR3 is TGTGCCAGCAGGACAATGGGGGCCGGGTTGGCTGAGCAGTACTTC.

CDR3 in DNA: TGCGCCAGCAGTGAGACAGAAAATCAGCCCCAGCATTTT. Its protein product is CASSETENQPQHF. This chain connects TRBV4-3 to TRBJ1-5; D perhaps matches TRBD1 (5 bases). Per germline, CDR1 LGHNA and CDR2 YSLEER. There are 13 residues in the CDR3. Trimming cost V 6 bases and J 4 bases, with 10 bases left between them.

This clonotype turned up a few times. The V call is TRBV9, the J call TRBJ2-1; 8 bases are a match to TRBD2. The CDR3 covers 17 residues. Germline lookup yields CDR1 SGDLS and CDR2 YYNGEE. The V and J ends lost 0 bases and 4 bases, in that order; junction bases with no gene match: 9. CDR3 in DNA: TGTGCCAGCAGCGTAGCTTTAGCGGGGAAGGGGTACAATGAGCAGTTCTTC. Amino acid sequence: CASSVALAGKGYNEQFF.

This clonotype was seen only a few times. The chain couples TRBV6-2 or TRBV6-3 to TRBJ2-1; D might be TRBD1 (6 bases). This CDR3 has 15 amino acids. V lost 4 bases and J 8 bases, leaving 18 bases between the germline ends. The germline gives CDR1 MNHEY, CDR2 SVGEGT. The CDR3 DNA reads TGTGCCAGCAGTTGGGTAGAGCACAGGGCCGATGAGCAGTTCTTC. Translation: CASSWVEHRADEQFF.

Comment on this clonotype: The conserved phenylalanine or tryptophan normally closing the CDR3 is absent here, so this likely arose from a read error. DNA for the CDR3: TGTGCCAGCAGTCCCGGGGGAACGGACGAGCAGTACCTC. Translated: CASSPGGTDEQYL. The rearrangement uses TRBV6-1 and TRBJ2-7; possibly TRBD2 for D (6 bases). V was clipped by 5 bases and J by 5 bases, with 13 bases between them. Germline V CDR1 and CDR2: MNHNS, SASEGT. The CDR3 loop spans 13 amino acids.

This clonotype was recorded a few times. The chain has TRBV7-9 and TRBJ2-1; TRBD2 aligns across 7 bases. From germline, CDR1 is SEHNR and CDR2 FQNEAQ (reference sequence). V trimming: 4 bases; J trimming: 2 bases; junction bases outside the gene matches: 5. This CDR3 spans 15 amino acids. CDR3 DNA sequence: TGTGCCAGCAGCTCCGGGGAGGGTCCCTACAATGAGCAGTTCTTC. Protein: CASSSGEGPYNEQFF.